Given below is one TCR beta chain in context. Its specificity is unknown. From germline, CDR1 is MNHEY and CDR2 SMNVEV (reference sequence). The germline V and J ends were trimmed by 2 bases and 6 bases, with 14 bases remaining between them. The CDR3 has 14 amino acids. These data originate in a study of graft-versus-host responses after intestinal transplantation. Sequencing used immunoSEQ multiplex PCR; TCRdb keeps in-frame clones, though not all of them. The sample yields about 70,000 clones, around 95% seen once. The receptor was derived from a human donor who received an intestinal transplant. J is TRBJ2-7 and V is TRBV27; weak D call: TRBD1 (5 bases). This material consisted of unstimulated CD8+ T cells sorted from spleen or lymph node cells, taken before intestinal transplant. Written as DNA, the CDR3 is TGTGCCAGCAGTTTAGATGCCAGGGTAATCGAGCAGTACTTC. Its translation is CASSLDARVIEQYF.